These 5 T cell receptor beta chains were all obtained from the same sample, sequenced in a study of technical replicates of blood from several donors. Libraries were prepared by immunoSEQ multiplex PCR; TCRdb keeps only in-frame clonotypes and omits some of them. The sample records fewer than 85,000 clones, 90% being singletons. Material: PBMCs. These receptor sequences come from a human donor in good health. Some clones in this sample may be carry-over from other donors' samples.

In its sample, this clone was seen once. The chain links TRBV30 to TRBJ1-4, with D possibly being TRBD1 (6 bases). The CDR3 runs 15 residues. V was cut by 2 bases and J by 3 bases, with 13 bases left in between. Germline CDR1 reads GTSNPN; CDR2 reads SVGIG (reference sequence). In DNA form, the CDR3 reads TGTGCCTGGAGTTTCACAGGGAGGGCTAATGAAAAACTGTTTTTT. Protein product: CAWSFTGRANEKLFF.

The V call is TRBV6-5, the J call TRBJ2-7, with a tentative D call TRBD1 (5 bases). Between the trimmed V and J ends, which lost 2 bases and 0 bases, there was a span of 11 bases. Germline V gives CDR1 MNHEY, CDR2 SVGAGI. The CDR3 runs 15 residues. This CDR3 reads CASSYQGRSSYEQYF. Here the CDR3 DNA reads TGTGCCAGCAGTTACCAGGGCCGTAGCTCCTACGAGCAGTACTTC.

The chain carries TRBV7-9 and TRBJ1-2; 9 bases map to TRBD1. In germline, CDR1 is SEHNR, CDR2 FQNEAQ (reference sequence). The junction had 5 bases not matched to a gene; V was cut back by 1 base and J by 8 bases. The CDR3 covers 14 residues. CDR3 coding DNA: TGTGCCAGCAGCTTAGACAGGGGGCCTAGCGGCTACACCTTC. Its protein product is CASSLDRGPSGYTF.

This sequence joins TRBV9 and TRBJ2-3, with D possibly being TRBD2 (6 bases). Germline CDR1 is SGDLS and CDR2 is YYNGEE. The CDR3 has 14 amino acids. Between the trimmed V and J ends, which lost 4 bases and 0 bases, there was a span of 9 bases. CDR3: CASSSSGSTDTQYF. Written as DNA, the CDR3 is TGTGCCAGCAGCTCGAGCGGGAGCACAGATACGCAGTATTTT. Variable domain in full (rest from reference TRBV9 and TRBJ2-3): DSGVTQTPKHLITATGQRVTLRCSPRSGDLSVYWYQQSLDQGLQFLIQYYNGEERAKGNILERFSAQQFPDLHSELNLSSLELGDSALYFCASSSSGSTDTQYFGPGTRLTVL.

The rearrangement uses TRBV7-2 and TRBJ2-3, with 14 bases aligning to TRBD2. Germline V lookup: CDR1 SGHTA, CDR2 FQGNSA. V lost 2 bases and J lost 4; bases outside the gene matches: 11. CDR3 length equals 19 residues. The CDR3 nucleotides read TGTGCCAGCAGCTTACGTTTAAGGTGGACTAGCGGGGGGTCAGATACGCAGTATTTT. It encodes CASSLRLRWTSGGSDTQYF.